The 21 T cell receptor beta chains listed next were all sequenced from one sample in a study of beta chain features in type 1 diabetes. Study-level points and caveats: For Type 1 diabetes patients, all four CD4+ subsets carried TCRB CDR3s that were moderately but significantly shorter.

The isolated RNA, all of it, was reverse transcribed, so expressed TCRB transcripts were what got sequenced. The method was immunoSEQ multiplex PCR; TCRdb's version includes in-frame clones alone and lacks a portion of them. The sample yields roughly 160,000 clones, about 8.1% seen once. Their antigen targets remain unknown. The sample taken for sequencing was central memory CD4+ T cells from blood. The receptor source for this set is a woman aged 18 to 35 with type 1 diabetes.

The J gene is TRBJ1-1, the V gene TRBV25-1; 7 bases are shared with TRBD1. Germline V gives CDR1 MGHDK, CDR2 SYGVNS. With V trimmed by 6 bases and J by 0 bases, 10 bases remained unmatched. The CDR3 spans 16 residues. This CDR3 is CASSLTGSGLNTEAFF. The CDR3 DNA is TGTGCCAGCAGCTTGACAGGGTCAGGCTTGAACACTGAAGCTTTCTTT.

The rearrangement joins TRBV9 to TRBJ1-4, with D perhaps matching TRBD1 (5 bases). Germline assignment: CDR1 SGDLS and CDR2 YYNGEE. There are 18 residues in the CDR3. V was pared by 3 bases and J by 2 bases, with 20 bases between. CDR3 loop: CASSGGGQGRATNEKLFF. CDR3 nucleotide sequence: TGTGCCAGCAGCGGCGGAGGGCAGGGCAGGGCCACTAATGAAAAACTGTTTTTT. The complete variable domain, with remaining parts taken from reference TRBV9 and TRBJ1-4, reads DSGVTQTPKHLITATGQRVTLRCSPRSGDLSVYWYQQSLDQGLQFLIQYYNGEERAKGNILERFSAQQFPDLHSELNLSSLELGDSALYFCASSGGGQGRATNEKLFFGSGTQLSVL.

This clone was counted ten times or more. The rearrangement joins TRBV18 to TRBJ1-2; D remains ambiguous. This CDR3 is built from 16 residues. Germline V gene sequence: CDR1 KGHSH, CDR2 LQKENI. The V and J ends lost 0 bases and 7 bases respectively, with 18 bases between them. CDR3: CASSPPMAGSRGGYTF. For the CDR3, the DNA is TGTGCCAGCTCACCACCCATGGCGGGATCCCGCGGTGGCTACACCTTC.

This clone showed up many times. J is TRBJ2-1 and V is TRBV4-3, with 7 bases that match TRBD2. Germline loops: CDR1 LGHNA, CDR2 YSLEER. Trimming cost V 1 base and J 5 bases; bases outside gene matches: 8. The CDR3 has 16 residues. The CDR3 loop reads CASSQAPQRDHNEQFF. The CDR3 DNA reads TGCGCCAGCAGCCAAGCCCCCCAGCGGGACCACAATGAGCAGTTCTTC.

This chain uses TRBV28 with TRBJ1-4, with unresolved D. V gave up 6 bases and J gave up 0 bases, with 11 bases separating them. CDR1 is MDHEN and CDR2 is SYDVKM in the germline V gene. This CDR3 has 15 amino acids. The CDR3 spells CASSPLAATNEKLFF. Written as DNA, the CDR3 is TGTGCCAGCAGCCCCTTGGCTGCAACTAATGAAAAACTGTTTTTT.

The J gene is TRBJ2-7, the V gene TRBV7-2; D possibly corresponds to TRBD2 (6 bases). V lost 5 bases to trimming and J lost 0 bases, with 14 bases between them. The CDR3 covers 15 residues. Germline V gene sequence: CDR1 SGHTA, CDR2 FQGNSA. The DNA for the CDR3 is TGTGCCAGCAGCCCACCTCGGGGGAGCTCCTACGAGCAGTACTTC. Translation: CASSPPRGSSYEQYF.

The chain carries TRBV9 and TRBJ1-4, with 10 bases lining up with TRBD1. V trimming: 2 bases; J trimming: 7 bases; junction bases outside the gene matches: 8. This CDR3 spans 16 amino acids. Per germline, CDR1 SGDLS and CDR2 YYNGEE. CDR3 residues: CASSVGTGAESEKLFF. The CDR3 DNA follows: TGTGCCAGCAGCGTGGGGACAGGGGCTGAAAGTGAAAAACTGTTTTTT.

V usage is TRBV29-1 and J usage is TRBJ2-5, with D possibly TRBD2 on 6 matching bases. With 5 bases removed from V and 4 bases from J, the gap between germline ends came to 14 bases. This CDR3 has 13 amino acids. The germline V gene encodes CDR1 SQVTM and CDR2 ANQGSEA. The CDR3 protein is CSVQQGGGETQYF. CDR3 DNA: TGCAGCGTTCAGCAGGGAGGAGGAGAGACCCAGTACTTC. The whole variable domain, remainder taken from reference TRBV29-1 and TRBJ2-5, is SAVISQKPSRDICQRGTSLTIQCQVDSQVTMMFWYRQQPGQSLTLIATANQGSEATYESGFVIDKFPISRPNLTFSTLTVSNMSPEDSSIYLCSVQQGGGETQYFGPGTRLLVL.

In this sample, this clone turned up a few times. The V gene is TRBV2, the J gene TRBJ2-2, with 8 positions matching TRBD1. Germline CDR1 reads SNHLY; CDR2 reads FYNNEI. Trimming cost V 3 bases and J 7 bases; bases outside gene matches: 10. The CDR3 totals 16 residues. Written as DNA, the CDR3 is TGTGCCAGCAGTGAGATGGGTCAGGGGGCGAGCGGGGAGCTGTTTTTT. Residues: CASSEMGQGASGELFF.

The rearrangement joins TRBV19 to TRBJ1-3, with 7 bases aligning to TRBD1. Trimming removed 5 bases from V and 0 bases from J; junction bases left unmatched: 7. The germline V gene encodes CDR1 LNHDA and CDR2 SQIVND (reference sequence). The CDR3 loop spans 16 amino acids. The CDR3 sequence is CASSVQGLSSGNTIYF. The CDR3 coding sequence is TGTGCCAGTAGTGTACAGGGGCTGAGCTCTGGAAACACCATATATTTT.

The genes are TRBV6-1 and TRBJ1-6, with D tentatively TRBD1 (6 bases). V was pared by 6 bases and J by 5 bases, with 11 bases between. Looked up from germline, CDR1 is MNHNS and CDR2 is SASEGT. The length of the CDR3 is 14 residues. CDR3: CASSPQGNNSPLHF. The CDR3 bases are TGTGCCAGCAGCCCCCAGGGGAATAATTCACCCCTCCACTTT.

The chain is built from TRBV19 and TRBJ2-1; the match to TRBD2 covers 11 bases. CDR1 is LNHDA and CDR2 is SQIVND in the germline V gene (reference sequence). The V segment lost 6 bases and the J segment 7 bases; nucleotides outside the gene matches: 11. The CDR3 extends over 16 amino acids. The CDR3 DNA sequence: TGTGCCAGTAGGGGGGGACTAGCGGCCCTAGGGAATGAGCAGTTCTTC. The encoded protein is CASRGGLAALGNEQFF.

This clone was picked up a small number of times. The chain is built from TRBV18 and TRBJ2-7; D gene uncertain. Germline assignment: CDR1 KGHSH and CDR2 LQKENI. The ends were cut back, 1 base at V and 3 bases at J, with 7 bases in the middle. The CDR3 consists of 13 residues. The CDR3 sequence: CASSPQEYYEQYF. Here the CDR3 DNA reads TGTGCCAGCTCACCACAGGAGTACTACGAGCAGTACTTC.

The table lists this clone with a few counts. CDR3 bases: TGTGCCAGCAGCTCAAACGGACAGGAGGACACTGAAGCTTTCTTT. It encodes CASSSNGQEDTEAFF. The chain couples TRBV7-2 to TRBJ1-1; 7 bases line up with TRBD1. The CDR3 has 15 residues. Germline V gives CDR1 SGHTA, CDR2 FQGNSA. Losses at the gene ends were 4 bases for V and 3 bases for J; bases not matched to a gene: 8. Looking up the rest from reference TRBV7-2 and TRBJ1-1 gives the full variable domain: GAGVSQSPSNKVTEKGKDVELRCDPISGHTALYWYRQSLGQGLEFLIYFQGNSAPDKSGLPSDRFSAERTGGSVSTLTIQRTQQEDSAVYLCASSSNGQEDTEAFFGQGTRLTVV.

The table lists this clone with a few counts. This sequence joins TRBV7-2 and TRBJ2-5, with D uncertain. The length of the CDR3 is 11 residues. Germline CDR1 reads SGHTA; CDR2 reads FQGNSA. Trimming stripped 5 bases from V and 5 bases from J, with 6 bases between. The CDR3 spells CASSPRETQYF. The CDR3 region has the DNA TGTGCCAGCAGCCCGAGGGAGACCCAGTACTTC.

This clone was counted between two and nine times. The gene calls are TRBV5-1 and TRBJ2-7; 10 bases align to TRBD2. The germline V gene encodes CDR1 SGHRS and CDR2 YFSETQ. The length of the CDR3 is 16 residues. Trimming took 4 bases from V and 3 from J; bases not matched to a gene: 10. Here the CDR3 DNA reads TGCGCCAGCAGCCAATATGGAAGGACTAGCGGCTACGAGCAGTACTTC. Its protein is CASSQYGRTSGYEQYF.

This clone turned up a few times. The chain joins TRBV5-1 to TRBJ1-5, with a tentative D call TRBD1 (5 bases). The CDR3 has 14 amino acids. The germline CDR1 and CDR2 sequences are SGHRS and YFSETQ. V was shortened by 4 bases and J by 1 base, with 9 bases between the two germline ends. CDR3 sequence: CASSPGHSNQPQHF. CDR3 DNA sequence: TGCGCCAGCAGCCCCGGACACAGCAATCAGCCCCAGCATTTT.

This clone was counted a few times. The chain combines TRBV28 with TRBJ2-3; 9 positions agree with TRBD2. The ends lost 4 bases at V and 2 bases at J; junction bases unmatched: 7. CDR1 MDHEN and CDR2 SYDVKM come from the germline V gene. The CDR3 loop spans 16 amino acids. CDR3 region: CASSSATSGLTDTQYF. The CDR3, as DNA: TGTGCCAGCAGTTCCGCGACTAGCGGTCTCACAGATACGCAGTATTTT.

This clone occurred a few times. The chain employs TRBV11-2 and TRBJ2-1; maybe TRBD2 (7 bases). Trimming pared 3 bases from V and 5 bases from J, leaving 17 bases between. The CDR3 covers 16 residues. CDR1 is SGHAT and CDR2 is FQNNGV in the germline V gene. The CDR3 region has the DNA TGTGCCAGCAGCTTTGGCGCGGGAGAGGGGGACAATGAGCAGTTCTTC. Amino acid sequence: CASSFGAGEGDNEQFF.

This chain links TRBV7-8 with TRBJ2-2; tentatively, D is TRBD2 (5 bases). Per germline, CDR1 SGHVS and CDR2 FQNEAQ. The CDR3 is 13 residues long. Deletions cut 5 bases from V and 8 bases from J, with 12 bases between. In DNA, the CDR3 is TGTGCCAGCAGCCGGCCAACTAGTGGGGAGCTGTTTTTT. Translated: CASSRPTSGELFF.

There are many counts of this clone. V gene TRBV15 combines with J gene TRBJ1-4; unclear D gene. The CDR3 is 16 residues long. Germline values: CDR1 LNHNV, CDR2 YYDKDF (reference sequence). Trimming shortened V by 4 bases and J by 7 bases, and 19 bases separated the two germline ends. The CDR3 protein is CATSTGREGSTEKLFF. CDR3 in DNA: TGTGCCACCAGCACGGGGAGGGAGGGCTCAACTGAAAAACTGTTTTTT.